These T cell receptor beta chains were read from a single sample in a study of cytomegalovirus exposure and HLA in healthy donors. The assay was immunoSEQ multiplex PCR, and TCRdb's table has in-frame clones only and misses some. This table has a few hundred thousand clones, about 86% appearing once. Sequencing used PBMCs. The receptors shown here come from a woman aged 55-70 years in good health and CMV-seropositive. Both conserved end residues are part of each CDR3. The order of the fields is J gene, V gene, clone size, D gene, CDR3 DNA, CDR3 protein. D genes are given only for firm matches. Clone size is given for some rows only: seen once, a few or many times, or a class if the clone is expanded.

j_call: TRBJ1-2; v_call: TRBV5-1; clone_size: -; d_call: -; cdr3_nt: TGCGCCAGCAGCTTGGCCGGAGAGAACTATGGCTACACCTTC; cdr3_aa: CASSLAGENYGYTF
j_call: TRBJ1-5; v_call: TRBV10-3; clone_size: -; d_call: -; cdr3_nt: TGTGCCATCAGTGAGTCCTTTTTGGGGGCTAGTCATCAGCCCCAGCATTTT; cdr3_aa: CAISESFLGASHQPQHF
j_call: TRBJ2-1; v_call: TRBV9; clone_size: -; d_call: -; cdr3_nt: TGTGCCAGCAGCGTGGACGGGAGAAAGTTATCCGGTGAGCAGTTCTTC; cdr3_aa: CASSVDGRKLSGEQFF
j_call: TRBJ1-1; v_call: TRBV7-2; clone_size: -; d_call: TRBD1; cdr3_nt: TGTGCCAGCAGCTTAACAGGGGGCGTCACTGAAGCTTTCTTT; cdr3_aa: CASSLTGGVTEAFF
j_call: TRBJ1-2; v_call: TRBV30; clone_size: many; d_call: -; cdr3_nt: TGTGCCACCCCCCGGGGGGCCGGCTATGGCTACACCTTC; cdr3_aa: CATPRGAGYGYTF
j_call: TRBJ2-3; v_call: TRBV18; clone_size: -; d_call: TRBD2; cdr3_nt: TGTGCCAGCTCACCGCTAGCGGGAACGTCAAGCACAGATACGCAGTATTTT; cdr3_aa: CASSPLAGTSSTDTQYF
j_call: TRBJ1-2; v_call: TRBV5-1; clone_size: -; d_call: TRBD1; cdr3_nt: TGCGCCAGCAGTTGGGGACAGGGACGGGGCTACACCTTC; cdr3_aa: CASSWGQGRGYTF
j_call: TRBJ1-2; v_call: TRBV28; clone_size: -; d_call: TRBD1; cdr3_nt: TGTGCCAGCAGTCAGGGGGCGCTTCTCCCCCCCCACTTC; cdr3_aa: CASSQGALLPPHF
j_call: TRBJ2-3; v_call: TRBV7-8; clone_size: -; d_call: TRBD2; cdr3_nt: TGTGCCAGCAGCGCACGGGGGAGACTAGCGGGATATCTTAACACAGATACGCAGTATTTT; cdr3_aa: CASSARGRLAGYLNTDTQYF
j_call: TRBJ2-7; v_call: TRBV4-1; clone_size: -; d_call: TRBD1; cdr3_nt: TGCGCCAGCAGCCAAGCCGGGACAGGGGACTACGAGCAGTACTTC; cdr3_aa: CASSQAGTGDYEQYF
j_call: TRBJ1-1; v_call: TRBV6-6; clone_size: few; d_call: TRBD1; cdr3_nt: TGTGCCAGCAGTTACTCGACAGGGACCACTGAAGCTTTCTTT; cdr3_aa: CASSYSTGTTEAFF
j_call: TRBJ2-7; v_call: TRBV6-1; clone_size: -; d_call: TRBD2; cdr3_nt: TGTGCCAGCAGTGAAGCGCCTTATGGAGCGGGAGCTATAACCGAGCAGTACTTC; cdr3_aa: CASSEAPYGAGAITEQYF
j_call: TRBJ2-5; v_call: TRBV6-1; clone_size: -; d_call: -; cdr3_nt: TGTGCCAGCAGTGAGGACAGCGAGACCCAGTACTTC; cdr3_aa: CASSEDSETQYF
j_call: TRBJ2-2; v_call: TRBV9; clone_size: few; d_call: -; cdr3_nt: TGTGCCAGCAGCCCTCCGGGACAAATTAGTACCGGGGAGCTGTTTTTT; cdr3_aa: CASSPPGQISTGELFF
j_call: TRBJ1-1; v_call: TRBV2; clone_size: -; d_call: -; cdr3_nt: TGTGCCAGCAGAGCGGGGAGAAACACTGAAGCTTTCTTT; cdr3_aa: CASRAGRNTEAFF
j_call: TRBJ2-7; v_call: TRBV6-1; clone_size: few; d_call: TRBD2; cdr3_nt: TGTGCCAGCAGTGAGACTAGCGGGAGGTTCAACGAGCAGTACTTC; cdr3_aa: CASSETSGRFNEQYF
j_call: TRBJ2-7; v_call: TRBV7-9; clone_size: -; d_call: -; cdr3_nt: TGTGCCAGCAGCCATCTTCGACAACCCTACGAGCAGTACTTC; cdr3_aa: CASSHLRQPYEQYF
j_call: TRBJ1-4; v_call: TRBV5-1; clone_size: -; d_call: TRBD1; cdr3_nt: TGCGCCAGCAGCTTAGAAGTGACAGGGGGTAGTAAAAAACTGTTTTTT; cdr3_aa: CASSLEVTGGSKKLFF
j_call: TRBJ2-7; v_call: TRBV5-6; clone_size: -; d_call: -; cdr3_nt: TGTGCCAGCAGCTTCGGGGTCTCCTACGAGCAGTACTTC; cdr3_aa: CASSFGVSYEQYF
j_call: TRBJ2-5; v_call: TRBV5-4; clone_size: -; d_call: -; cdr3_nt: TGTGCCAGCAGCCGACAGGGAGGTGAGACCCAGTACTTC; cdr3_aa: CASSRQGGETQYF
j_call: TRBJ2-1; v_call: TRBV7-6; clone_size: -; d_call: TRBD2; cdr3_nt: TGTGCCAGCGGCCCCTCTGGTGGGCGACTAGCGGAAAACAATGAGCAGTTCTTC; cdr3_aa: CASGPSGGRLAENNEQFF
j_call: TRBJ2-7; v_call: TRBV5-1; clone_size: -; d_call: TRBD2; cdr3_nt: TGCGCCAGTTCCTCCGGGACTAGCGGGAGTAGGGACGAGCAGTACTTC; cdr3_aa: CASSSGTSGSRDEQYF
j_call: TRBJ1-3; v_call: TRBV18; clone_size: once; d_call: TRBD1; cdr3_nt: TGTGCCAGCTCACTATCCCGACAGGGCTCGGGAAACACCATATATTTT; cdr3_aa: CASSLSRQGSGNTIYF
j_call: TRBJ2-7; v_call: TRBV9; clone_size: -; d_call: -; cdr3_nt: TGTGCCAGCAGCGTAGACGGGGGAGGAGTCCCCTACGAGCAGTACTTC; cdr3_aa: CASSVDGGGVPYEQYF
j_call: TRBJ1-3; v_call: TRBV5-1; clone_size: -; d_call: -; cdr3_nt: TGCGCCAGCAGCTTGGGACAGGTTACTGGAAACACCATATATTTT; cdr3_aa: CASSLGQVTGNTIYF
j_call: TRBJ2-5; v_call: TRBV29-1; clone_size: -; d_call: -; cdr3_nt: TGCAGCGTTGTAGCTGCTGTAGGAGGGGAGACCCAGTACTTC; cdr3_aa: CSVVAAVGGETQYF
j_call: TRBJ2-2; v_call: TRBV27; clone_size: -; d_call: TRBD2; cdr3_nt: TGTGCCAGCAGTTTGGCTAGCGGGAGAACCGGGGAGCTGTTTTTT; cdr3_aa: CASSLASGRTGELFF
j_call: TRBJ2-1; v_call: TRBV29-1; clone_size: once; d_call: TRBD2; cdr3_nt: TGCAGCGTTGGTGAGGCGGGAGTAACATACAATGAGCAGTTCTTC; cdr3_aa: CSVGEAGVTYNEQFF
j_call: TRBJ2-5; v_call: TRBV30; clone_size: -; d_call: TRBD1; cdr3_nt: TGTGCCTGGACTAGGGACGGGACAGCCCAAGAGACCCAGTACTTC; cdr3_aa: CAWTRDGTAQETQYF
j_call: TRBJ1-3; v_call: TRBV4-1; clone_size: -; d_call: -; cdr3_nt: TGCGCCAGCAGCCAGAGGGTGGAGGGAAACACCATATATTTT; cdr3_aa: CASSQRVEGNTIYF
j_call: TRBJ2-7; v_call: TRBV18; clone_size: -; d_call: TRBD2; cdr3_nt: TGTGCCAGCTCACCTACGCTGAGTAGCGGGAGGTACGAGCAGTACTTC; cdr3_aa: CASSPTLSSGRYEQYF
j_call: TRBJ2-5; v_call: TRBV18; clone_size: -; d_call: -; cdr3_nt: TGTGCCAGCTCACGATTCCTAGGGGACCAAGAGACCCAGTACTTC; cdr3_aa: CASSRFLGDQETQYF
j_call: TRBJ1-5; v_call: TRBV4-1; clone_size: once; d_call: TRBD1; cdr3_nt: TGCGCCAGCAGCGAACAGGGGAAAAATTGGCAGCCCCAGCATTTT; cdr3_aa: CASSEQGKNWQPQHF
j_call: TRBJ1-1; v_call: TRBV18; clone_size: -; d_call: -; cdr3_nt: TGTGCCAGCTCCCCCCCGGGGAACACTGAAGCTTTCTTT; cdr3_aa: CASSPPGNTEAFF
j_call: TRBJ2-7; v_call: TRBV4-2; clone_size: -; d_call: TRBD2; cdr3_nt: TGTGCCAGCAGCCAAGGTCTAGCGGGAGTTTACGAGCAGTACTTC; cdr3_aa: CASSQGLAGVYEQYF
j_call: TRBJ2-7; v_call: TRBV19; clone_size: -; d_call: TRBD2; cdr3_nt: TGTGCTTCCCGCCGGGGGGGAACCTACGAGCAGTACTTC; cdr3_aa: CASRRGGTYEQYF
j_call: TRBJ1-1; v_call: TRBV6-4; clone_size: -; d_call: -; cdr3_nt: TGTGCCAGCAGTACGGACAGATTGAACACTGAAGCTTTCTTT; cdr3_aa: CASSTDRLNTEAFF
j_call: TRBJ2-7; v_call: TRBV2; clone_size: -; d_call: TRBD1; cdr3_nt: TGTGCCAGCAGCTATGGACAGGTTAGGGGCGAGCAGTACTTC; cdr3_aa: CASSYGQVRGEQYF
j_call: TRBJ1-1; v_call: TRBV7-3; clone_size: -; d_call: -; cdr3_nt: TGTGCCAGCAGCTTAGTTCCTAGGGCGGGAAGTCCCCTTGAAGCTTTCTTT; cdr3_aa: CASSLVPRAGSPLEAFF
j_call: TRBJ2-5; v_call: TRBV6-6; clone_size: -; d_call: TRBD2; cdr3_nt: TGTGCCAGCAGTCGGACTAGCGGGGCGGGCGAGACCCAGTACTTC; cdr3_aa: CASSRTSGAGETQYF
j_call: TRBJ1-1; v_call: TRBV29-1; clone_size: -; d_call: -; cdr3_nt: TGCAGCGTTGAAGCACCAGGGGACGCGAGCACTGAAGCTTTCTTT; cdr3_aa: CSVEAPGDASTEAFF
j_call: TRBJ1-3; v_call: TRBV30; clone_size: few; d_call: -; cdr3_nt: TGTGCCTGGAGTGGGGAGATCTCTGGAAACACCATATATTTT; cdr3_aa: CAWSGEISGNTIYF
j_call: TRBJ2-1; v_call: TRBV11-2; clone_size: once; d_call: TRBD2; cdr3_nt: TGTGCCAGCAGCTTAGCCCTGGGACTAGAGCAGTTCTTC; cdr3_aa: CASSLALGLEQFF
j_call: TRBJ2-7; v_call: TRBV5-1; clone_size: few; d_call: TRBD2; cdr3_nt: TGCGCCAGCAGCGTTTCTAGCGGGAGGTCCTACGAGCAGTACTTC; cdr3_aa: CASSVSSGRSYEQYF
j_call: TRBJ2-1; v_call: TRBV4-1; clone_size: -; d_call: -; cdr3_nt: TGCGCCAGCAGCCAAGCAGCGGATGAGCAGTTCTTC; cdr3_aa: CASSQAADEQFF
j_call: TRBJ2-3; v_call: TRBV5-4; clone_size: few; d_call: TRBD2; cdr3_nt: TGTGCCAGCACCTCTCCTCAAAGCGGGGGGGGAGATACGCAGTATTTT; cdr3_aa: CASTSPQSGGGDTQYF
j_call: TRBJ2-3; v_call: TRBV7-9; clone_size: -; d_call: TRBD2; cdr3_nt: TGTTCCAGCAGCTTATGGAGTCCCGGGGCCGGGGGGGTAGATACGCAGTATTTT; cdr3_aa: CSSSLWSPGAGGVDTQYF